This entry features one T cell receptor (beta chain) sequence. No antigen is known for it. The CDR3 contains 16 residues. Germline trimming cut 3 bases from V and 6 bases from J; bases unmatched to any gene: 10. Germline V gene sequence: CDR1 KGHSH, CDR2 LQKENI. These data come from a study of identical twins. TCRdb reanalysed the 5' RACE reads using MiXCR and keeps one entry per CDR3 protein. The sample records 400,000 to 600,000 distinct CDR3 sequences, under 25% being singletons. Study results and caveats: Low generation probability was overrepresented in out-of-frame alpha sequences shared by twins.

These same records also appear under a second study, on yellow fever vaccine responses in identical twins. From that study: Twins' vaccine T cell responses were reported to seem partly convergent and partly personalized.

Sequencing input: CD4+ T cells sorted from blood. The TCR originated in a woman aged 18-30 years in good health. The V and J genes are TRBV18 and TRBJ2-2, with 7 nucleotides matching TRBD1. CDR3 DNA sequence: TGTGCCAGCTCACCCTTCGGACAGGATTCGGCCGGGGAGCTGTTTTTT. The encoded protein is CASSPFGQDSAGELFF.